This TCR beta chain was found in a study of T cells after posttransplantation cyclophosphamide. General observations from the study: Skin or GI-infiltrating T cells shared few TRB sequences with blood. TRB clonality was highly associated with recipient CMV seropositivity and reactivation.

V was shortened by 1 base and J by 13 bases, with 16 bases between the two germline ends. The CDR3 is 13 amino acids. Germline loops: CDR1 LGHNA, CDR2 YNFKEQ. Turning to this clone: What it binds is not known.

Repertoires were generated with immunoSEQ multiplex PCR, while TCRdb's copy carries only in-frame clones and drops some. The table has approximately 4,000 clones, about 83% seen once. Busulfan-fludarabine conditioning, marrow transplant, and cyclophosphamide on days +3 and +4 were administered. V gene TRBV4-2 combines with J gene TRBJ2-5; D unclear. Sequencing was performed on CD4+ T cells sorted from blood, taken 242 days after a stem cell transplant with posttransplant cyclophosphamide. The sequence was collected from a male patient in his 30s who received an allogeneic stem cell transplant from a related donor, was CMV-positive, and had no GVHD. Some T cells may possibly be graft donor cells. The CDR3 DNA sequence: TGTGCCAGCAGCCAAGTCGCTGAGCCTCAGGTGTACTTC. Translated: CASSQVAEPQVYF.